The sequence of this T cell receptor beta chain was determined in a study of T cells in Graves' hyperthyroidism and ophthalmopathy. Note on this clonotype: As yet, its antigen is unknown. This clone may be a read error of a much larger clone one base away.

CDR1 MDHEN and CDR2 SYDVKM come from the germline V gene. The CDR3 totals 12 residues. Hyperthyroidism was newly diagnosed in patients aged 18 to 65 (duration under 2 months). When hyperthyroidism was first diagnosed, the blood sample was taken, preceding any ophthalmopathy symptoms. Study-wide findings and caveats: The blood repertoire included most of the expanded thyroid clonotypes above 0.001. Ophthalmopathy and stable hyperthyroidism were separated by a 13 V-J model.

RNA transcripts served as the template for amplifying TCR beta CDR3 regions. The HTBI primer set drove a first-round RT-PCR of the TCR CDR3. TCRdb re-analysed the multiplex PCR reads in MiXCR, keeping a single row per CDR3 protein. This repertoire shows under 350,000 distinct CDR3 sequences, 10% to 15% found once; its top ten account for 7.8%. The sequence was obtained from a woman under 40 with Graves' hyperthyroidism that later progressed to Graves' ophthalmopathy. Sequences were obtained from blood. V is TRBV28 and J is TRBJ2-7; 7 bases agree with TRBD1. The CDR3 DNA follows: TGTGCCAGGAAGGGGGCATCCTACGGGCAGTACTTC. Translated, it gives CARKGASYGQYF.